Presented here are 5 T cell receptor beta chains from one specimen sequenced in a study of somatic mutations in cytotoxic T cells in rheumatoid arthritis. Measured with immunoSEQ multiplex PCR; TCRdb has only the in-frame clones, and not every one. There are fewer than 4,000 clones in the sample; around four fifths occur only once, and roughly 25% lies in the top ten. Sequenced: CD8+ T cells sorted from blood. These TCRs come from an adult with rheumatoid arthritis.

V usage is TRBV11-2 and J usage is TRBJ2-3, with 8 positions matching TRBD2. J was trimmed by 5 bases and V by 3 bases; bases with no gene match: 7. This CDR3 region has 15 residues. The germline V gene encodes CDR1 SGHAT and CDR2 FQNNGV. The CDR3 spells CASSFPGRARDTQYF. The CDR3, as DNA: TGTGCCAGCAGCTTCCCCGGGAGGGCCAGAGATACGCAGTATTTT.

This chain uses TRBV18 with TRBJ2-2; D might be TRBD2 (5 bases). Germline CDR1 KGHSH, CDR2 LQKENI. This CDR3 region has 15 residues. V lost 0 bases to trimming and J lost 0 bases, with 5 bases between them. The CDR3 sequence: CASSPPGANTGELFF. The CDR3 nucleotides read TGTGCCAGCTCACCACCGGGAGCGAACACCGGGGAGCTGTTTTTT.

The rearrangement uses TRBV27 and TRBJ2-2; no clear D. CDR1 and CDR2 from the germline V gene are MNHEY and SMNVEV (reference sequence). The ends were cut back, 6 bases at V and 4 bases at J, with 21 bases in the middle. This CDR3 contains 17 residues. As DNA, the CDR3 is TGTGCCAGCAGCCCGAACCCGACCCAATGGGGCACCGGGGAGCTGTTTTTT. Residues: CASSPNPTQWGTGELFF.

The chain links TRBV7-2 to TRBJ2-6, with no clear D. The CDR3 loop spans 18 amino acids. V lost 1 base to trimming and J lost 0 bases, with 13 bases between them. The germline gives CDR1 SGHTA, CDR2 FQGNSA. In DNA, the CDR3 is TGTGCCAGCAGCTTAGTTTCCACCCCTCTCTCTGGGGCCAACGTCCTGACTTTC. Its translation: CASSLVSTPLSGANVLTF.

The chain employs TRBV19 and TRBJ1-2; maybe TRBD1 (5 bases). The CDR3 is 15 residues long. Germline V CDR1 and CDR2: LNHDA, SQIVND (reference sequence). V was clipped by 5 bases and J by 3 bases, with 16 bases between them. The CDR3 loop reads CASSFLPTDYYGYTF. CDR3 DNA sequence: TGTGCCAGTAGTTTCTTACCGACAGACTACTATGGCTACACCTTC.